Below, 27 T cell receptor beta chains from the same sample are listed, as sequenced in a study of neoadjuvant anti-PD-1 for oral cavity cancer. Sequencing used immunoSEQ multiplex PCR; TCRdb keeps in-frame clones, though not all of them. The sample records 16,000 or so clones, around two thirds being singletons. The source material was PBMCs, sampled before nivolumab (anti-PD-1) treatment. The source of these receptors is a person aged 35-79 years with oral cavity squamous cell carcinoma.

The chain couples TRBV19 to TRBJ2-2, with TRBD1 matching over 8 bases. V lost 6 bases, J lost 4 bases, and 4 bases stayed unmatched. Per the germline V gene, CDR1 is LNHDA and CDR2 is SQIVND (reference sequence). The CDR3 sequence is 14 residues long. CDR3 DNA sequence: TGTGCCAGTAGGCCGGGACAGGCCACCGGGGAGCTGTTTTTT. Residues: CASRPGQATGELFF.

This rearrangement joins TRBV13 to TRBJ1-2; TRBD1 might be the D (5 bases). The CDR3 consists of 14 residues. V lost 4 bases and J 2 bases, leaving 11 bases between the germline ends. The germline gives CDR1 PRHDT, CDR2 FYEKMQ (reference sequence). CDR3: CASSSGGENYGYTF. The CDR3 DNA reads TGTGCCAGCAGCTCTGGGGGGGAAAACTATGGCTACACCTTC.

The rearrangement uses TRBV5-1 and TRBJ2-7, with D maybe TRBD2 (6 bases). The CDR3 has 15 residues. Germline-derived CDR1 and CDR2 are SGHRS and YFSETQ. V lost 2 bases to trimming and J lost 3 bases, with 15 bases between them. The CDR3 is CASSLETSSIYEQYF. For the CDR3, the DNA is TGCGCCAGCAGCTTAGAGACTAGTTCCATCTACGAGCAGTACTTC.

The CDR3 loop is CASSLQRETQYF. CDR3 nucleotide sequence: TGTGCCAGCAGCTTACAGAGGGAGACCCAGTACTTC. The chain carries TRBV7-2 and TRBJ2-5; D call uncertain. The germline V gene has CDR1 SGHTA and CDR2 FQGNSA. This CDR3 spans 12 amino acids. Trimming took off 2 bases at V and 5 bases at J, with 6 bases between the two ends.

V gene TRBV27 combines with J gene TRBJ2-7, with 11 bases aligning to TRBD1. Germline CDR1 MNHEY, CDR2 SMNVEV (reference sequence). The V segment lost 6 bases and the J segment 3 bases; nucleotides outside the gene matches: 4. There are 14 residues in the CDR3. The CDR3 nucleotides read TGTGCCAGCAGGGGGACAGGGGGAGGCTACGAGCAGTACTTC. Translated, it gives CASRGTGGGYEQYF.

The chain combines TRBV30 with TRBJ2-1, with TRBD2 matching 11 bases. The CDR3 extends over 16 amino acids. V shed 4 bases, J shed 0 bases, and the junction held 5 bases outside the gene matches. Germline V gives CDR1 GTSNPN, CDR2 SVGIG (reference sequence). CDR3: CAWTETSGSSYNEQFF. In nucleotides, the CDR3 is TGTGCCTGGACCGAAACTAGCGGGAGCTCCTACAATGAGCAGTTCTTC.

This clone was seen a single time. The chain combines TRBV28 with TRBJ2-7, with 10 nucleotides matching TRBD2. Germline V gene lookup returns CDR1 MDHEN and CDR2 SYDVKM. J lost 3 bases, V lost 5 bases, and 13 bases had no gene match. The CDR3 is 17 residues long. The CDR3 loop is CASSTIQTSGPRYEQYF. The CDR3 bases are TGTGCCAGCAGTACTATACAGACTAGCGGGCCTCGCTACGAGCAGTACTTC. Full variable domain (remainder filled in from reference TRBV28 and TRBJ2-7): DVKVTQSSRYLVKRTGEKVFLECVQDMDHENMFWYRQDPGLGLRLIYFSYDVKMKEKGDIPEGYSVSREKKERFSLILESASTNQTSMYLCASSTIQTSGPRYEQYFGPGTRLTVT.

This clone appeared a single time. The J gene is TRBJ2-7, the V gene TRBV6-1, with 7 bases matching TRBD2. After removal of 8 bases from V and 6 bases from J, the junction contained 4 bases not matched to a gene. Germline V gene data show CDR1 as MNHNS and CDR2 as SASEGT. CDR3 length: 11 residues. The CDR3 DNA follows: TGTGCCAGCTCGCGGGGGATCGAGCAGTACTTC. Amino acids: CASSRGIEQYF.

The J gene is TRBJ2-3, the V gene TRBV6-1; the match to TRBD2 covers 7 bases. Trimming removed 4 bases from V and 0 bases from J; junction bases left unmatched: 10. The CDR3 is 17 amino acids. CDR1 is MNHNS, CDR2 SASEGT, per germline. The CDR3 region has the DNA TGTGCCAGCAGTGTGGACTTGGGAGCGGGAAGCACAGATACGCAGTATTTT. This codes for CASSVDLGAGSTDTQYF.

This sequence joins TRBV10-3 and TRBJ2-3; TRBD2 matches at 10 bases. CDR1 is ENHRY and CDR2 is SYGVKD in the germline V gene. The J segment lost 5 bases and the V segment lost 2 bases, leaving 4 bases of the junction unmatched. The CDR3 has 15 residues. The CDR3 DNA reads TGTGCCATCAGTGAGCCTAGCGGGAGTGGAGATACGCAGTATTTT. It specifies CAISEPSGSGDTQYF.

This chain joins TRBV29-1 and TRBJ2-7; 9 nucleotides line up with TRBD2. Unmatched junction bases numbered 4, after V lost 7 bases and J lost 0 bases. Germline-derived CDR1 and CDR2 are SQVTM and ANQGSEA. The CDR3 is made up of 13 amino acids. In DNA, the CDR3 is TGCAGCGCCCGAGCGGGAGGCTCCTACGAGCAGTACTTC. Its translation is CSARAGGSYEQYF.

This clone has a handful of counts. The chain couples TRBV7-9 to TRBJ2-7; a possible D gene is TRBD2 (6 bases). The V end lost 5 bases, the J end lost 3 bases, and 11 bases lay between the germline ends. This CDR3 has 13 residues. Germline V gene lookup returns CDR1 SEHNR and CDR2 FQNEAQ (reference sequence). CDR3 coding DNA: TGTGCCAGCAGCCGTCCCGGGAGCTACGAGCAGTACTTC. Translating gives CASSRPGSYEQYF.

The gene calls are TRBV19 and TRBJ2-1, with a tentative D call TRBD2 (5 bases). The CDR3 is made up of 11 amino acids. Between the trimmed V and J ends, which lost 5 bases and 15 bases, there was a span of 14 bases. Per the germline V gene, CDR1 is LNHDA and CDR2 is SQIVND (reference sequence). Here the CDR3 DNA reads TGTGCCAGTAGTGATGGGCTAGCACGGTTCTTC. It encodes CASSDGLARFF. The whole variable domain, remainder taken from reference TRBV19 and TRBJ2-1, is DGGITQSPKYLFRKEGQNVTLSCEQNLNHDAMYWYRQDPGQGLRLIYYSQIVNDFQKGDIAEGYSVSREKKESFPLTVTSAQKNPTAFYLCASSDGLARFFGPGTRLTVL.

The chain links TRBV6-4 to TRBJ2-1; possible D gene TRBD2, 6 bases. V shed 6 bases and J shed 8 bases, with 14 bases lying between them. This CDR3 has 13 residues. The germline gives CDR1 MRHNA, CDR2 SNTAGT. The CDR3 loop reads CASSARDSDEQFF. DNA for the CDR3: TGTGCCAGCAGCGCCCGGGACTCTGATGAGCAGTTCTTC.

The chain uses TRBV7-6 and TRBJ2-1; D is tentatively TRBD1 or TRBD2 (6 bases each). CDR1 SGHVS and CDR2 FNYEAQ come from the germline V gene. Trimming cost V 5 bases and J 2 bases, with 10 bases left between them. The CDR3 is 14 amino acids. CDR3 in amino acids: CASSGGTPYNEQFF. DNA of the CDR3: TGTGCCAGCAGCGGGGGGACACCCTACAATGAGCAGTTCTTC.

This rearrangement joins TRBV2 to TRBJ2-4; D not certain. This CDR3 spans 14 amino acids. CDR1 is SNHLY, CDR2 FYNNEI, per germline. The ends were cut back, 7 bases at V and 6 bases at J, with 16 bases in the middle. CDR3 in DNA: TGTGCCAGCAAGCTGAGCAGCCCCTTAAACATTCAGTACTTC. This encodes CASKLSSPLNIQYF.

In this sample, this clone turned up a few times. This chain connects TRBV5-1 to TRBJ2-5; 11 nucleotides align to TRBD2. The CDR3 length is 17 residues. Germline V gene lookup returns CDR1 SGHRS and CDR2 YFSETQ. J was trimmed by 4 bases and V by 0 bases; bases with no gene match: 8. CDR3 sequence: CASSLAIAGGGGETQYF. The CDR3 DNA is TGCGCCAGCAGCTTGGCCATAGCGGGAGGGGGCGGAGAGACCCAGTACTTC. The full variable domain, rest sourced from reference TRBV5-1 and TRBJ2-5, is KAGVTQTPRYLIKTRGQQVTLSCSPISGHRSVSWYQQTPGQGLQFLFEYFSETQRNKGNFPGRFSGRQFSNSRSEMNVSTLELGDSALYLCASSLAIAGGGGETQYFGPGTRLLVL.

The V gene is TRBV5-1, the J gene TRBJ2-7; D gene uncertain. This CDR3 has 14 residues. Germline CDR1 SGHRS, CDR2 YFSETQ. Trimming removed 2 bases at V and 0 bases at J, with 9 bases between. DNA of the CDR3: TGCGCCAGCAGCTTAACGAGCTCCTCCTACGAGCAGTACTTC. Translating it yields CASSLTSSSYEQYF.

This clone has only one observation. The rearrangement uses TRBV10-1 and TRBJ2-5, with D possibly matching TRBD1 (5 bases). There are 14 residues in the CDR3. Germline loops: CDR1 WNHNN, CDR2 SYGVQD (reference sequence). Between the trimmed V and J ends, which lost 0 bases and 7 bases, there was a span of 12 bases. The CDR3 region is CASSESISRGTQYF. The CDR3 region has the DNA TGCGCCAGCAGTGAGTCCATATCTAGGGGGACCCAGTACTTC.

This chain's CDR3 is CASSESGSAYNEQFF. The CDR3 DNA sequence: TGTGCCAGCAGCGAGAGCGGGAGCGCCTACAATGAGCAGTTCTTC. V is TRBV6-5 and J is TRBJ2-1, with 8 bases aligning to TRBD2. CDR3 size: 15 residues. After removal of 6 bases from V and 2 bases from J, the junction contained 6 bases not matched to a gene. Germline assignment: CDR1 MNHEY and CDR2 SVGAGI.

The chain is built from TRBV29-1 and TRBJ2-1, with D possibly being TRBD1 (6 bases). V lost 4 bases, J lost 2 bases, and 12 bases lay in between. The germline V gene encodes CDR1 SQVTM and CDR2 ANQGSEA. The CDR3 is made up of 14 amino acids. The CDR3 nucleotides are TGCAGCGTTGTGACGGACAGCCCCTACAATGAGCAGTTCTTC. Residues: CSVVTDSPYNEQFF.

The chain is built from TRBV11-2 and TRBJ2-3; D is tentatively TRBD1 or TRBD2 (6 bases each). The CDR3 sequence is 14 residues long. Trimming shortened V by 5 bases and J by 9 bases, and 18 bases separated the two germline ends. Germline V gene data show CDR1 as SGHAT and CDR2 as FQNNGV. Here the CDR3 reads CASSIAEGGTTQYF. The DNA of the CDR3 is TGTGCCAGCAGCATAGCGGAGGGGGGCACGACGCAGTATTTT.

This clone has just a few counts. The chain couples TRBV25-1 to TRBJ2-1; 12 bases line up with TRBD2. Per the germline V gene, CDR1 is MGHDK and CDR2 is SYGVNS. With V trimmed by 7 bases and J by 6 bases, 4 bases remained unmatched. The CDR3 covers 14 residues. CDR3 DNA sequence: TGTGCCAGCACGGCTAGCGGGAGGGCCAATGAGCAGTTCTTC. It yields the protein CASTASGRANEQFF.

This rearrangement joins TRBV27 to TRBJ2-5; unclear D gene. CDR3 length equals 11 residues. The V gene lost 3 bases and the J gene lost 4 bases, with 3 bases spanning the gap. Germline CDR1 is MNHEY and CDR2 is SMNVEV (reference sequence). Written as DNA, the CDR3 is TGTGCCAGCAGTTTGGGAGAGACCCAGTACTTC. It translates to CASSLGETQYF.

The rearrangement joins TRBV5-1 to TRBJ2-6; TRBD1 agrees at 7 bases. This CDR3 spans 16 amino acids. V shed 4 bases and J 2 bases; nucleotides not matched to a gene: 6. Germline lookup yields CDR1 SGHRS and CDR2 YFSETQ. Here the CDR3 DNA reads TGCGCCAGCAGCACGGGACAGCGAGCTGGGGCCAACGTCCTGACTTTC. This encodes CASSTGQRAGANVLTF. Complete variable domain (other parts from reference TRBV5-1 and TRBJ2-6): KAGVTQTPRYLIKTRGQQVTLSCSPISGHRSVSWYQQTPGQGLQFLFEYFSETQRNKGNFPGRFSGRQFSNSRSEMNVSTLELGDSALYLCASSTGQRAGANVLTFGAGSRLTVL.

J is TRBJ2-5 and V is TRBV9, with 9 positions matching TRBD2. CDR3 length equals 17 residues. The trim removed 4 bases at V and 4 bases at J, leaving 14 bases unmatched. CDR1 SGDLS and CDR2 YYNGEE come from the germline V gene. In DNA form, the CDR3 reads TGTGCCAGCAGCTCCCCTTCAGGGACTAGCTTTTTAGAGACCCAGTACTTC. This encodes CASSSPSGTSFLETQYF. The whole variable domain, filled in from reference TRBV9 and TRBJ2-5, reads DSGVTQTPKHLITATGQRVTLRCSPRSGDLSVYWYQQSLDQGLQFLIQYYNGEERAKGNILERFSAQQFPDLHSELNLSSLELGDSALYFCASSSPSGTSFLETQYFGPGTRLLVL.

V is TRBV19 and J is TRBJ1-2; D remains unclear. V was clipped by 5 bases and J by 3 bases, with 13 bases between them. The CDR3 length is 14 residues. Germline CDR1 LNHDA, CDR2 SQIVND (reference sequence). Here the CDR3 reads CASSPAGYDYGYTF. CDR3 DNA: TGTGCCAGTAGTCCGGCCGGGTATGACTATGGCTACACCTTC. The variable domain in full, with the rest retrieved from reference TRBV19 and TRBJ1-2, is DGGITQSPKYLFRKEGQNVTLSCEQNLNHDAMYWYRQDPGQGLRLIYYSQIVNDFQKGDIAEGYSVSREKKESFPLTVTSAQKNPTAFYLCASSPAGYDYGYTFGSGTRLTVV.